The present entry profiles one TCR beta chain with its context. The antigen remains unidentified. One base away lies a much larger clone, so this may be a sequencing read error. RNA transcripts gave rise to amplified TCR beta CDR3 regions. The HTBI primer set served for first-round RT-PCR of the TCR CDR3. From the multiplex PCR reads, TCRdb called clonotypes with MiXCR, one entry per CDR3 protein. The table shows hundreds of thousands of distinct CDR3 sequences, with 38% occurring only once. This entry belongs to a study of T cells in Graves' hyperthyroidism and ophthalmopathy. Study-wide results and limits: In validation, the model predicted ophthalmopathy. These predictions came a median about 6.5 months before onset.

Germline V lookup: CDR1 SGHTA, CDR2 FQGNSA. V lost 5 bases, J lost 7 bases, and 18 bases lay in between. The CDR3 length is 14 residues. Sequences were obtained from blood. J is TRBJ2-7 and V is TRBV7-2, with D possibly TRBD1 on 6 matching bases. This receptor was obtained from a man aged 18 to 29 with Graves' hyperthyroidism. The DNA for the CDR3 is TGTGCCAGCAGCCCATCTGGACAGTCCGGGGAGCAGTACTTC. It yields the protein CASSPSGQSGEQYF. Variable domain in full (rest from reference TRBV7-2 and TRBJ2-7): GAGVSQSPSNKVTEKGKDVELRCDPISGHTALYWYRQSLGQGLEFLIYFQGNSAPDKSGLPSDRFSAERTGGSVSTLTIQRTQQEDSAVYLCASSPSGQSGEQYFGPGTRLTVT.